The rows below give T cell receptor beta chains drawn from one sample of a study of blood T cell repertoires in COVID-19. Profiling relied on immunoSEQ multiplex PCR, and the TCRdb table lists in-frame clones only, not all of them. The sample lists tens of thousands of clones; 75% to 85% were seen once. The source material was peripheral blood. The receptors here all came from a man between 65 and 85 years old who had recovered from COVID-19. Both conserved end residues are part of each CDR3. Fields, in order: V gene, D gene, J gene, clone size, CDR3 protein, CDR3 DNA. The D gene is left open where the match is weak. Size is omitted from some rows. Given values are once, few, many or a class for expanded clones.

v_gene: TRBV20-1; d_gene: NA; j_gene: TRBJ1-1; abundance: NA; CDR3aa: CSAPNTEAFF; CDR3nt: TGCAGTGCTCCTAACACTGAAGCTTTCTTT
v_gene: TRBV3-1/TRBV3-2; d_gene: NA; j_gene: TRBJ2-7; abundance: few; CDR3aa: CASRQTVFPSYEQYF; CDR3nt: TGTGCCAGCAGGCAGACAGTTTTCCCTTCCTACGAGCAGTACTTC
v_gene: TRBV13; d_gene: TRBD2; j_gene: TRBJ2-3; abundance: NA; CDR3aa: CASSLGLAERTDTQYF; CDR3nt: TGTGCCAGCAGCTTAGGACTAGCGGAACGCACAGATACGCAGTATTTT
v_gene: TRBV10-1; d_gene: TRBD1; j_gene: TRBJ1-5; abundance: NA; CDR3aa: CASNEGPPQGLGQPQHF; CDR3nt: TGCGCCAGCAACGAAGGACCACCACAGGGGTTAGGTCAGCCCCAGCATTTT
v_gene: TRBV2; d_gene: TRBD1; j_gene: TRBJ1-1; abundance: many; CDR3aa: CALNTPHTGGGTEAFF; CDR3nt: TGTGCCCTCAACACCCCCCATACAGGGGGCGGGACTGAAGCTTTCTTT
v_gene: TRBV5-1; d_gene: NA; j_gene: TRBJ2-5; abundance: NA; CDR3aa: CASSLEFARAETQYF; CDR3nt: TGCGCCAGCAGCTTGGAATTCGCGCGGGCAGAGACCCAGTACTTC
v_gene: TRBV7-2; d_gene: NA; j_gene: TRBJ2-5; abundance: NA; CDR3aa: CASSFRRVVGGQETQYF; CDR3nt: TGTGCCAGCAGCTTTCGTCGGGTTGTAGGGGGTCAAGAGACCCAGTACTTC
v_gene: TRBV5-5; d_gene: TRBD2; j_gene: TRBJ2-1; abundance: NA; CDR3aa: CASRPGLADNEQFF; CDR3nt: TGTGCCAGCAGACCGGGACTAGCGGACAATGAGCAGTTCTTC
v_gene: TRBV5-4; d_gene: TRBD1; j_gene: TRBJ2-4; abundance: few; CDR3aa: CASSEGQGNIQYF; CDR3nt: TGTGCCAGCAGCGAAGGACAGGGTAACATTCAGTACTTC
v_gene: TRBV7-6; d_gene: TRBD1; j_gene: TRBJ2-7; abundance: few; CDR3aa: CASSLSDRLSSYEQYF; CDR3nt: TGTGCCAGCAGCCTCTCGGACAGGCTAAGCTCCTACGAGCAGTACTTC
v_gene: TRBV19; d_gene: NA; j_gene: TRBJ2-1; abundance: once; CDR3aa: CASSTGGSYYEQFF; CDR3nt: TGTGCCAGTAGCACTGGCGGATCCTATTATGAGCAGTTCTTC
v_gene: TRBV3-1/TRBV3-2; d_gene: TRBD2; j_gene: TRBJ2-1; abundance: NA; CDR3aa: CASSQIAGQYNEQFF; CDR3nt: TGTGCCAGCAGCCAGATAGCGGGTCAGTACAATGAGCAGTTCTTC
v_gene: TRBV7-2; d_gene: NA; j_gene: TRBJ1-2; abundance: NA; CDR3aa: CASSLNPGYYGYTF; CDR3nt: TGTGCCAGCAGCTTAAATCCAGGATACTATGGCTACACCTTC
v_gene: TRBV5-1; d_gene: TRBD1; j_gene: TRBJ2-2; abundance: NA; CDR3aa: CASSKETGTTGELFF; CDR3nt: TGCGCCAGCAGTAAGGAGACAGGGACCACCGGGGAGCTGTTTTTT
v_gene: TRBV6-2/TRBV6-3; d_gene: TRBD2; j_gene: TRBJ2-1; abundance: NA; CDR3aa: CASSLETGTSGGDGNEQFF; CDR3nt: TGTGCCAGCAGCCTGGAAACCGGGACTAGCGGGGGGGATGGGAATGAGCAGTTCTTC
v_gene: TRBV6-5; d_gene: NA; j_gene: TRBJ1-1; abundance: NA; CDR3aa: CASRREGVNTEAFF; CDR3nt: TGTGCCAGCAGGAGGGAGGGGGTGAACACTGAAGCTTTCTTT
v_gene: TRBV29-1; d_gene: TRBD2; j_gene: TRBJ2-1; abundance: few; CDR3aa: CSVARTSGSFNEQFF; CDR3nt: TGCAGCGTTGCCAGGACTAGCGGGAGTTTTAATGAGCAGTTCTTC
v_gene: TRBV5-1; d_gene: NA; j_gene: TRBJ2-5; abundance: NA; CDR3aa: CASSSNGQSQETQYF; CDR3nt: TGCGCCAGCAGCTCGAACGGACAGAGCCAAGAGACCCAGTACTTC
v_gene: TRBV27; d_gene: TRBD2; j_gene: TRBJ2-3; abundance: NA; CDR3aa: CASSTLLAGGTDTQYF; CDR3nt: TGTGCCAGCAGTACGTTACTAGCGGGAGGCACAGATACGCAGTATTTT
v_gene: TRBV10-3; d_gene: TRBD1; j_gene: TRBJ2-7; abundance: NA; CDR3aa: CASWVGQGSYEQYF; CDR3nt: TGTGCCTCGTGGGTCGGACAGGGCTCCTACGAGCAGTACTTC
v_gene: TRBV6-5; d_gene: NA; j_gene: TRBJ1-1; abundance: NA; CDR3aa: CASSYQQGNTEAFF; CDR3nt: TGTGCCAGCAGTTACCAACAGGGGAACACTGAAGCTTTCTTT
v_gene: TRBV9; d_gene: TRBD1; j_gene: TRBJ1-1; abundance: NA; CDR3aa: CASSDRDRGMNTEAFF; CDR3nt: TGTGCCAGCAGCGATCGGGACAGGGGGATGAACACTGAAGCTTTCTTT
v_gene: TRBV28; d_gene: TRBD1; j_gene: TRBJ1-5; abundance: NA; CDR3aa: CASSSRDWQGDSQPQHF; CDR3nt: TGTGCCAGCAGTTCTCGGGATTGGCAGGGGGACTCTCAGCCCCAGCATTTT
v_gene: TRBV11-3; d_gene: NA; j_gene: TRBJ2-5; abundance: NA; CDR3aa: CASSLQQAGETQYF; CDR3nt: TGTGCCAGCAGCTTACAGCAGGCGGGGGAGACCCAGTACTTC
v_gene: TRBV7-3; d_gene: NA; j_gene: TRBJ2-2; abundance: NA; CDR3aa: CASSLTSLASTGELFF; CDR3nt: TGTGCCAGCAGCTTAACTTCACTAGCTAGCACCGGGGAGCTGTTTTTT
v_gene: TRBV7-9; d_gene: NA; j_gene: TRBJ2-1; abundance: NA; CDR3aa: CASSFSVDEQFF; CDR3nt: TGTGCCAGCAGCTTCTCCGTCGATGAGCAGTTCTTC
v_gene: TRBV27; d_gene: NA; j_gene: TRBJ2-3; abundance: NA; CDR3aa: CASGGAGVADTQYF; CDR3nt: TGTGCCAGCGGGGGGGCGGGAGTCGCAGATACGCAGTATTTT
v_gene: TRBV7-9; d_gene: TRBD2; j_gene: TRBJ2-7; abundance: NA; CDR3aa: CASSLGLAGVSEQYF; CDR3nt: TGTGCCAGCAGCTTAGGACTAGCGGGAGTTTCCGAGCAGTACTTC
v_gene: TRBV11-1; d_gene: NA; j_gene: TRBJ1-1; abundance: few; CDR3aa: CASSWTLNTEAFF; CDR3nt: TGTGCCAGCAGCTGGACTCTGAACACTGAAGCTTTCTTT
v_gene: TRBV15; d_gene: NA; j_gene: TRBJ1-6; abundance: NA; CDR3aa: CATSISPPSGSYNSPLHF; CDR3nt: TGTGCCACCAGCATATCCCCGCCGTCAGGCTCCTATAATTCACCCCTCCACTTT
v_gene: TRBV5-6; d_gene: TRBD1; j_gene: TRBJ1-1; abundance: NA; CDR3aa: CASSPRAGQGDPTEAFF; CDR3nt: TGTGCCAGCAGCCCTCGGGCCGGACAGGGAGATCCCACTGAAGCTTTCTTT
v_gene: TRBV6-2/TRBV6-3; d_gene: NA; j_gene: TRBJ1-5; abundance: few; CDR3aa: CASSYVGSVGNQPQHF; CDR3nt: TGTGCCAGCAGTTACGTGGGGAGTGTGGGCAATCAGCCCCAGCATTTT
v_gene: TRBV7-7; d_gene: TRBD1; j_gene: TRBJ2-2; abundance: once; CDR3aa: CASSLGQGGTGELFF; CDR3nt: TGTGCCAGCAGCCTAGGACAGGGAGGCACCGGGGAGCTGTTTTTT
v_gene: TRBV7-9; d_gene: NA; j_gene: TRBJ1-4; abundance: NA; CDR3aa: CASAPPSGDEKLFF; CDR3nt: TGTGCCAGCGCGCCCCCCTCCGGGGATGAAAAACTGTTTTTT
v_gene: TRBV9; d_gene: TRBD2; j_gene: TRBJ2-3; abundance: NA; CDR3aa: CASSAQVGLAGGGTQYF; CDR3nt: TGTGCCAGCAGCGCTCAGGTGGGACTAGCGGGAGGTGGTACGCAGTATTTT
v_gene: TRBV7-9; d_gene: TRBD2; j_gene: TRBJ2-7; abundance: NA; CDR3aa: CASSYDSGSLSYEQYF; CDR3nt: TGTGCCAGCAGCTATGATAGCGGGTCCCTCTCCTACGAGCAGTACTTC
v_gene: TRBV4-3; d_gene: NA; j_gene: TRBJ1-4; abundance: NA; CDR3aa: CASSQEGDIGKNEKLFF; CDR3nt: TGCGCCAGCAGCCAAGAGGGGGACATAGGAAAAAATGAAAAACTGTTTTTT
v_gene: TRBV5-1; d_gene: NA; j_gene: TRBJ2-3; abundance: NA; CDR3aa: CASTDTDTQYF; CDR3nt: TGCGCCAGCACAGACACAGATACGCAGTATTTT
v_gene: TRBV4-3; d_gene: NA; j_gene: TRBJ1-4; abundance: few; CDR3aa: CASSQNGQNEKLFF; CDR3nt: TGCGCCAGCAGCCAAAATGGACAGAATGAAAAACTGTTTTTT
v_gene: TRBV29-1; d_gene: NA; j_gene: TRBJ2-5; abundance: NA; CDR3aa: CSGGGAETQYF; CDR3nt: TGCAGCGGTGGGGGGGCAGAGACCCAGTACTTC
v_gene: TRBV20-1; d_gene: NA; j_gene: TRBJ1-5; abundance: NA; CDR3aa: CSASRGGAHQPQHF; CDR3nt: TGCAGTGCTAGTCGAGGGGGGGCACACCAGCCCCAGCATTTT
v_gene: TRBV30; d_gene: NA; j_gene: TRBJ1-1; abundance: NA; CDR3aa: CAWRYTATEAFF; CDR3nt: TGTGCCTGGAGATACACAGCCACTGAAGCTTTCTTT
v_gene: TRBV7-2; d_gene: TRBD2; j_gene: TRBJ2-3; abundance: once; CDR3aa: CASSLVGLAGKGTDTQYF; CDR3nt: TGTGCCAGCAGCTTAGTCGGACTAGCGGGAAAAGGCACAGATACGCAGTATTTT
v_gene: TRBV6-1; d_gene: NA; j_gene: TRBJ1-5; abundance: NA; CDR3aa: CASSELDRGQPQHF; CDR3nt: TGTGCCAGCAGTGAGTTAGATCGGGGTCAGCCCCAGCATTTT
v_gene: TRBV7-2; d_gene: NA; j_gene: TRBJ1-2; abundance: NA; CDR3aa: CASSPPGQSYGYTF; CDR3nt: TGTGCCAGCAGCCCTCCCGGACAGTCGTATGGCTACACCTTC
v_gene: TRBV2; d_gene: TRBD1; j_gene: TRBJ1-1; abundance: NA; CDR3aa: CASSEDRGFISAFF; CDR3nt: TGTGCCAGCAGTGAGGACAGGGGGTTCATAAGTGCTTTCTTT
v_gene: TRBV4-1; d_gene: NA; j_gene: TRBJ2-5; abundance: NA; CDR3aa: CASSQADGREETQYF; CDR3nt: TGCGCCAGCAGCCAAGCCGATGGCAGGGAAGAGACCCAGTACTTC
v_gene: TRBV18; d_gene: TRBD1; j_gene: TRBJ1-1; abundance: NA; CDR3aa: CASSLEEGAGRNTEAFF; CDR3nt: TGTGCCAGCTCACTAGAAGAGGGGGCTGGGCGGAACACTGAAGCTTTCTTT
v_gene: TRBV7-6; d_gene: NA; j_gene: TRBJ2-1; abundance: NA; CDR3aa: CASSLLEGGRPYNEQFF; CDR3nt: TGTGCCAGCAGCTTACTCGAGGGGGGGCGGCCCTACAATGAGCAGTTCTTC
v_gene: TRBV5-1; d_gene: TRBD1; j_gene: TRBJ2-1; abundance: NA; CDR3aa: CASKMGTGAYNEQFF; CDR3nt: TGCGCCAGCAAGATGGGGACAGGGGCCTACAATGAGCAGTTCTTC
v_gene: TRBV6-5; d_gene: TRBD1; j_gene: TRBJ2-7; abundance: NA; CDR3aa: CASSYSTGFASYEQYF; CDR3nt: TGTGCCAGCAGTTACTCGACAGGGTTCGCCTCCTACGAGCAGTACTTC
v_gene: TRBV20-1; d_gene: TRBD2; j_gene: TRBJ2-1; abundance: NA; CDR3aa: CSASIAGGQTYEQFF; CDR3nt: TGCAGTGCTAGTATAGCGGGAGGTCAAACCTATGAGCAGTTCTTC
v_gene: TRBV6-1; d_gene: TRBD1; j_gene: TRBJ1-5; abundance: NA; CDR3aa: CASSEQPQGQGERAQHF; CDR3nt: TGTGCCAGCAGTGAACAACCCCAGGGACAGGGGGAGAGGGCCCAGCATTTT
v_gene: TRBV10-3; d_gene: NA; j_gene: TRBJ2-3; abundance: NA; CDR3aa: CAISKERIDTDTQYF; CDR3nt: TGTGCCATCAGTAAAGAGAGAATAGACACAGATACGCAGTATTTT
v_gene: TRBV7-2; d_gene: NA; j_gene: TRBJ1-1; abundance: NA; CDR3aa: CASSFSTGNTEAFF; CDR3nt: TGTGCCAGCAGCTTTTCCACAGGGAACACTGAAGCTTTCTTT
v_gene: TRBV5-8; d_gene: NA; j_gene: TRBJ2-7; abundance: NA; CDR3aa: CASSPYEQYF; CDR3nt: TGTGCCAGCAGCCCGTACGAGCAGTACTTC
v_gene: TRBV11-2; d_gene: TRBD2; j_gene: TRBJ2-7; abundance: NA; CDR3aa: CASSLGDYTYEQYF; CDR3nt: TGTGCCAGCAGCTTAGGGGACTACACCTACGAGCAGTACTTC
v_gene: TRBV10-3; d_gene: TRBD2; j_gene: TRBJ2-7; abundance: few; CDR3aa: CAISENIMTSRPYEQYF; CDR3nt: TGTGCCATCAGTGAAAATATTATGACTAGCAGACCCTACGAGCAGTACTTC
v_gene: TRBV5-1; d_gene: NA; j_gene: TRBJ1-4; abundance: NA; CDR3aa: CASSLQGTNEKLFF; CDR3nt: TGCGCCAGCAGCTTACAGGGAACTAATGAAAAACTGTTTTTT
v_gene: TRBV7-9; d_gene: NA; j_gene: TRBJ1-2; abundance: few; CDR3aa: CASSRDGESYGYTF; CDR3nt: TGTGCCAGCAGTCGTGACGGGGAGAGCTATGGCTACACCTTC